Below are 14 T cell receptor beta chains sequenced from a single sample in a study of neurological immune-mediated disorders. TCRdb reprocessed the 5' RACE reads with MiXCR, giving one entry per CDR3 protein. In the table there are roughly 100,000 distinct CDR3 sequences, roughly 3.5% of which are singletons. Sequenced sample: PBMCs. These receptors were collected from a woman aged 45-60 years with multiple sclerosis.

This clonotype occurred many times. The chain is built from TRBV5-5 and TRBJ2-1; TRBD2 matches at 11 bases. Looked up from germline, CDR1 is SGHKS and CDR2 is YYEKEE (reference sequence). Trimming at V came to 3 bases and at J to 4 bases, leaving 12 bases not matched to a gene. The CDR3 is 18 amino acids. The CDR3 protein is CASSSISTTSGKYNEQFF. The CDR3, as DNA: TGTGCCAGCAGCTCCATATCAACGACTAGCGGGAAATACAATGAGCAGTTCTTC.

This clonotype was seen repeatedly, ten times or more. The rearrangement joins TRBV7-2 to TRBJ2-7; perhaps D is TRBD1 or TRBD2 (5 bases each). The length of the CDR3 is 15 residues. Per germline, CDR1 SGHTA and CDR2 FQGNSA. The ends were cut back, 2 bases at V and 1 base at J, with 12 bases in the middle. Written as DNA, the CDR3 is TGTGCCAGCAGCTTACGCCGGGACCCGTCCTACGAGCAGTACTTC. Translating it yields CASSLRRDPSYEQYF.

This clonotype occurred many times. The CDR3 DNA follows: TGTGCCATCAGGCCGGACTTCCAAGAGACCCAGTACTTC. The encoded protein is CAIRPDFQETQYF. The genes are TRBV10-3 and TRBJ2-5; TRBD2 might be the D (5 bases). The CDR3 has 13 residues. With 6 bases removed from V and 1 base from J, the gap between germline ends came to 9 bases. Germline values: CDR1 ENHRY, CDR2 SYGVKD.

This clonotype appeared many times. The CDR3 reads CASSPPGNSPLHF. CDR3 nucleotide sequence: TGTGCCAGCAGCCCGCCTGGGAATTCACCCCTCCACTTT. The chain recombines TRBV7-3 with TRBJ1-6, with D uncertain. CDR3 length: 13 residues. The germline V and J ends were trimmed by 5 bases and 7 bases, with 9 bases remaining between them. Per the germline V gene, CDR1 is SGHTA and CDR2 is FQGTGA.

This clonotype was counted many times. The chain combines TRBV27 with TRBJ1-5; unclear D gene. The CDR3 spans 13 residues. Germline assignment: CDR1 MNHEY and CDR2 SMNVEV (reference sequence). V was clipped by 5 bases and J by 5 bases, with 10 bases between them. CDR3 residues: CASSGIVDQPQHF. In nucleotides, the CDR3 is TGTGCCAGCAGTGGTATAGTAGATCAGCCCCAGCATTTT.

This clonotype came up many times. The rearrangement joins TRBV5-1 to TRBJ2-7, with D possibly being TRBD1 (5 bases). CDR3 size: 13 residues. V lost 4 bases, J lost 5 bases, and 13 bases lay in between. Germline-derived CDR1 and CDR2 are SGHRS and YFSETQ. The CDR3 loop reads CASSTGPTDEQYF. The CDR3 DNA reads TGCGCCAGCAGCACCGGACCGACAGACGAGCAGTACTTC.

There are many counts of this clonotype. CDR3 sequence reads: CASSPSWGSNTEAFF. The CDR3 nucleotides are TGTGCCAGTAGTCCGAGCTGGGGCTCGAACACTGAAGCTTTCTTT. The chain couples TRBV19 to TRBJ1-1, with D maybe TRBD1 (5 bases). This CDR3 is 15 amino acids long. From germline, CDR1 is LNHDA and CDR2 SQIVND (reference sequence). Between the trimmed V and J ends, which lost 5 bases and 1 base, there was a span of 14 bases.

Ten or more counts support this clonotype. The chain is built from TRBV15 and TRBJ2-7; D possibly uses TRBD1 or TRBD2 (5 bases each). V lost 2 bases to trimming and J lost 4 bases, with 12 bases between them. The CDR3 covers 14 residues. CDR1 is LNHNV and CDR2 is YYDKDF in the germline V gene (reference sequence). CDR3 residues: CATSRNLEGYEQYF. The CDR3 DNA reads TGTGCCACCAGCAGAAACCTCGAGGGGTACGAGCAGTACTTC.

To note about this clonotype: An end of the junction does not agree with germline; a read error may underlie this. V and J are TRBV6-5 and TRBJ1-6, with D unclear. Looked up from germline, CDR1 is MNHEY and CDR2 is SVGAGI. The CDR3 length is 14 residues. The CDR3 sequence is CASSYSDGNSTLNF. CDR3 nucleotides: TGTGCCAGCAGTTACTCGGATGGAAATTCAACCCTCAACTTT.

This clonotype was counted at least ten times. The chain couples TRBV2 to TRBJ2-1; D unresolved. V gave up 7 bases and J gave up 0 bases, with 13 bases separating them. The CDR3 contains 15 residues. Germline loops: CDR1 SNHLY, CDR2 FYNNEI. CDR3 amino acids: CASTPLRSSYNEQFF. As DNA, the CDR3 is TGTGCCAGCACTCCCCTCCGTAGCTCCTACAATGAGCAGTTCTTC.

This clonotype was picked up many times. The rearrangement links TRBV5-1 to TRBJ1-1; 8 nucleotides line up with TRBD1. Germline values: CDR1 SGHRS, CDR2 YFSETQ. This CDR3 has 14 amino acids. The trim removed 4 bases at V and 2 bases at J, leaving 4 bases unmatched. In nucleotides, the CDR3 is TGCGCCAGCAGCAGGACAGGGTCCAACACTGAAGCTTTCTTT. As protein: CASSRTGSNTEAFF. Full variable domain (rest looked up from reference TRBV5-1 and TRBJ1-1): KAGVTQTPRYLIKTRGQQVTLSCSPISGHRSVSWYQQTPGQGLQFLFEYFSETQRNKGNFPGRFSGRQFSNSRSEMNVSTLELGDSALYLCASSRTGSNTEAFFGQGTRLTVV.

This clonotype was detected many times. V and J are TRBV20-1 and TRBJ1-1; D uncertain. The CDR3 sequence is 16 residues long. Germline-derived CDR1 and CDR2 are DFQATT and SNEGSKA (reference sequence). Trimming removed 5 bases from V and 2 bases from J, with 21 bases in between. The CDR3 region is CSAGRRGPRYNTEAFF. The CDR3 bases are TGCAGTGCTGGCCGCCGCGGGCCAAGGTATAACACTGAAGCTTTCTTT.

This sequence joins TRBV7-2 and TRBJ2-7; D unresolved. Germline CDR1 reads SGHTA; CDR2 reads FQGNSA. The CDR3 runs 14 residues. V was cut by 4 bases and J by 2 bases, with 12 bases left in between. For the CDR3, the DNA is TGTGCCAGCAGCTCTCGGATTGCGCCCTACGAGCAGTACTTC. It encodes CASSSRIAPYEQYF.

This clonotype was found many times. V is TRBV18 and J is TRBJ2-7; D is perhaps TRBD1 or TRBD2 (5 bases each). The V gene's germline CDR1 is KGHSH and CDR2 LQKENI. The V end was cut by 3 bases, the J end by 0 bases, with 9 bases between. CDR3 length equals 14 residues. The CDR3 is CASSPRDLSYEQYF. The CDR3 region has the DNA TGTGCCAGCTCACCTAGGGACCTCTCCTACGAGCAGTACTTC.